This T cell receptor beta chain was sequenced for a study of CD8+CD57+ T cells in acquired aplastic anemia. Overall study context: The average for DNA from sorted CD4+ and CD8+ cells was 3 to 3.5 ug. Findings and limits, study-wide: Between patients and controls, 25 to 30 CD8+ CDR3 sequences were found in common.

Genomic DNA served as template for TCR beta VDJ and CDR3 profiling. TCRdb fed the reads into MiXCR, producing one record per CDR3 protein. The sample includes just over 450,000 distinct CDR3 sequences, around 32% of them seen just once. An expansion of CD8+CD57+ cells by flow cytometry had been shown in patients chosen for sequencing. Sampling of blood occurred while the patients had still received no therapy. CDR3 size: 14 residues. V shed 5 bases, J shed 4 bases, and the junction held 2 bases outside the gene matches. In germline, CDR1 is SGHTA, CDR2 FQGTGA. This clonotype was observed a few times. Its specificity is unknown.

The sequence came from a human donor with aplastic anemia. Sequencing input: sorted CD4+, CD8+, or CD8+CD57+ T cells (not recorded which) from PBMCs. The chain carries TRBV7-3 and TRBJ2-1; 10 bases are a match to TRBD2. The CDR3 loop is CASSRLAGYNEQFF. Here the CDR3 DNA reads TGTGCCAGCAGCCGACTAGCGGGTTACAATGAGCAGTTCTTC.